The 9 T cell receptor beta chains below come from one sample, sequenced in a study of identical twins. TCRdb reanalysed the 5' RACE reads using MiXCR and keeps one entry per CDR3 protein. The sample lists 400,000 or so distinct CDR3 sequences; around 9.7% were seen once. The sequencing input was naive T cells sorted from blood. The receptor source for this set is a woman aged 45-65 years in good health.

This clonotype was observed many times. The rearrangement joins TRBV12-3 or TRBV12-4 to TRBJ2-6, with D unclear. V was clipped by 3 bases and J by 4 bases, with 7 bases between them. The CDR3 has 14 amino acids. The CDR3 DNA reads as TGTGCCAGCAGTTTTTATGAGGGGGCCAACGTCCTGACTTTC. The encoded protein is CASSFYEGANVLTF.

This sequence joins TRBV3-1 and TRBJ2-1, with 11 bases lining up with TRBD2. From germline, CDR1 is LGHDT and CDR2 YNNKEL (reference sequence). The CDR3 runs 17 residues. Trimming cost V 2 bases and J 8 bases; bases outside gene matches: 11. This chain's CDR3 is CASSQFTSGSVGDEQFF. The DNA of the CDR3 is TGTGCCAGCAGCCAATTCACTAGCGGGAGTGTGGGCGATGAGCAGTTCTTC.

This clonotype has a count of ten or more. The rearrangement uses TRBV11-2 and TRBJ1-1; D is unclear. The germline V gene has CDR1 SGHAT and CDR2 FQNNGV. Trimming took 3 bases from V and 4 from J, leaving 9 bases between them. The CDR3 has 13 residues. The CDR3 region is CASSFSKGTEAFF. The CDR3 DNA is TGTGCCAGCAGCTTTTCGAAGGGCACTGAAGCTTTCTTT.

This clonotype was seen more than once but under ten times. The CDR3 nucleotides read TGTGCCAGCAGCCAACCACCATCCTACAATGAGCAGTTCTTC. It encodes CASSQPPSYNEQFF. The rearrangement joins TRBV14 to TRBJ2-1; D unresolved. The germline V gene encodes CDR1 SGHDN and CDR2 FVKESK. The CDR3 runs 14 residues. The V and J ends lost 2 bases and 1 base respectively, with 6 bases between them.

This clonotype was counted many times. The V call is TRBV12-3 or TRBV12-4, the J call TRBJ2-7; 10 bases agree with TRBD2. The V segment lost 7 bases and the J segment 3 bases; nucleotides outside the gene matches: 6. The CDR3 has 14 amino acids. This CDR3 is CASTEAGGLYEQYF. In nucleotides, the CDR3 is TGTGCCAGCACTGAAGCGGGAGGGCTCTACGAGCAGTACTTC.

V usage is TRBV3-1 and J usage is TRBJ1-1; D call uncertain. V was clipped by 7 bases and J by 0 bases, with 21 bases between them. This CDR3 has 17 residues. Germline CDR1 LGHDT, CDR2 YNNKEL (reference sequence). CDR3 residues: CASTPGRRGDMNTEAFF. Written as DNA, the CDR3 is TGTGCCAGCACCCCAGGCCGACGGGGAGATATGAACACTGAAGCTTTCTTT.

This clonotype was detected many times. The chain joins TRBV20-1 to TRBJ2-1; 7 bases fit TRBD2. The trim removed 6 bases at V and 4 bases at J, leaving 9 bases unmatched. Germline V gene data show CDR1 as DFQATT and CDR2 as SNEGSKA (reference sequence). The CDR3 runs 14 residues. CDR3 region: CSAKRLAAYNEQFF. As DNA, the CDR3 is TGCAGTGCAAAAAGACTAGCAGCATACAATGAGCAGTTCTTC.

The chain recombines TRBV23-1 with TRBJ2-2; 12 nucleotides match TRBD2. TRBV23-1 is given ORF status, its function remaining uncertain. The CDR3 contains 17 residues. J lost 7 bases, V lost 8 bases, and 14 bases had no gene match. CDR3 amino acids: CASGRLAGDPRGGELFF. As DNA, the CDR3 is TGCGCCAGCGGTAGACTAGCGGGAGACCCCCGTGGCGGGGAGCTGTTTTTT.

This clonotype has ten or more counts. This chain connects TRBV10-3 to TRBJ1-4; 8 nucleotides align to TRBD1. Germline CDR1 reads ENHRY; CDR2 reads SYGVKD. The CDR3 covers 16 residues. V shed 4 bases, J shed 4 bases, and the junction held 8 bases outside the gene matches. This chain's CDR3 is CAISGDQGAVNEKLFF. As DNA, the CDR3 is TGTGCCATCAGTGGCGACCAGGGGGCCGTTAATGAAAAACTGTTTTTT.